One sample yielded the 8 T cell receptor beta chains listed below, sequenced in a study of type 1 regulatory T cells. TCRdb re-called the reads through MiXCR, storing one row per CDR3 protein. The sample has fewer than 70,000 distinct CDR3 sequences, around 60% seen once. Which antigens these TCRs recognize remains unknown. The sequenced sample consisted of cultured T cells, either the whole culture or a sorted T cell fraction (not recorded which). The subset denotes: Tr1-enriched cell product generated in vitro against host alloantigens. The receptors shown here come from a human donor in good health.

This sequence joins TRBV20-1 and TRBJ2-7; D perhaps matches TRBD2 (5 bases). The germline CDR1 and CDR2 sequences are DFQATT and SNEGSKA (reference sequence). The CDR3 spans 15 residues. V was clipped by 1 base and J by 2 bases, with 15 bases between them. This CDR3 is CSARGSRTVPYEQYF. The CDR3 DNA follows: TGCAGTGCTAGAGGAAGTCGGACTGTGCCCTACGAGCAGTACTTC.

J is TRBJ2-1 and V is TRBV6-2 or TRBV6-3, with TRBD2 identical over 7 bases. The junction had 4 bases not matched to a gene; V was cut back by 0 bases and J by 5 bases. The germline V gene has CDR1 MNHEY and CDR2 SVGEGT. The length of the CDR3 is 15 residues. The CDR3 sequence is CASSYSTGGHNEQFF. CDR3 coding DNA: TGTGCCAGCAGTTACTCGACGGGAGGCCACAATGAGCAGTTCTTC.

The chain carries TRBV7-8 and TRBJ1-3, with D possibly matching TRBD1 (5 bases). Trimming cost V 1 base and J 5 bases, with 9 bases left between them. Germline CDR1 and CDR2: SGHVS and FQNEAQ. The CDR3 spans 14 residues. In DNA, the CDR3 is TGTGCCAGCAGCTTAGGAGGGGATAGAAACACCATATATTTT. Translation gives CASSLGGDRNTIYF. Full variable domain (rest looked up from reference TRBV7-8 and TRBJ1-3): GAGVSQSPRYKVAKRGQDVALRCDPISGHVSLFWYQQALGQGPEFLTYFQNEAQLDKSGLPSDRFFAERPEGSVSTLKIQRTQQEDSAVYLCASSLGGDRNTIYFGEGSWLTVV.

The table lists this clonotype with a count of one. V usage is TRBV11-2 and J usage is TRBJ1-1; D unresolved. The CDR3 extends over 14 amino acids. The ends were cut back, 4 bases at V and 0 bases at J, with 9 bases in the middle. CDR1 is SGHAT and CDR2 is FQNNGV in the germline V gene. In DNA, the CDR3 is TGTGCCAGCAGCTCGACTGATATGAACACTGAAGCTTTCTTT. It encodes CASSSTDMNTEAFF.

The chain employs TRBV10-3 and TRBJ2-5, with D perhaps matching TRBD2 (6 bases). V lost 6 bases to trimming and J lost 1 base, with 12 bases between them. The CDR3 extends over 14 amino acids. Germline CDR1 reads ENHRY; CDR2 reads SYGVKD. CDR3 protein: CAISGGNVQETQYF. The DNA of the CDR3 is TGTGCCATCAGCGGCGGGAACGTCCAAGAGACCCAGTACTTC.

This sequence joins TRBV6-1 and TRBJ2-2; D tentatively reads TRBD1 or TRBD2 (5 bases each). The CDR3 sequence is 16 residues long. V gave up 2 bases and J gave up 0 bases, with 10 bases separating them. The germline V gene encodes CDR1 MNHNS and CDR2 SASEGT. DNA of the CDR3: TGTGCCAGCAGTGAATTTGGGGGTTCGAACACCGGGGAGCTGTTTTTT. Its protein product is CASSEFGGSNTGELFF.

The CDR3 DNA reads as TGCGCCAGCAGCTTGGAGGAGGGCGGACCCTACCTCCAGCCCCAGCATTTT. Its protein product is CASSLEEGGPYLQPQHF. The rearrangement uses TRBV5-1 and TRBJ1-5; D remains ambiguous. The CDR3 sequence is 17 residues long. Deletions cut 0 bases from V and 7 bases from J, with 20 bases between. Germline V CDR1 and CDR2: SGHRS, YFSETQ.

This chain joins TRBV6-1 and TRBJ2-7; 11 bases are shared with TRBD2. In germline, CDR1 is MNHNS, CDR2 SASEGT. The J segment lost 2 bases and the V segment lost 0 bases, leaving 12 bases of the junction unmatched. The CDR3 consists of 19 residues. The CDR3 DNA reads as TGTGCCAGCAGTGAAGCTTGGGTCCTAGCGGGAGGTATCCCCTACGAGCAGTACTTC. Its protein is CASSEAWVLAGGIPYEQYF.